The entry that follows covers one T cell receptor (beta chain) sequence. The record originates from a study of siplizumab effects on memory and regulatory T cells. The V end was cut by 5 bases, the J end by 7 bases, with 15 bases between. The CDR3 consists of 14 residues. The germline CDR1 and CDR2 sequences are MNHNS and SASEGT. Assays covered around 10^5 TCR templates per sample. The data were produced by immunoSEQ multiplex PCR, yet TCRdb's version contains in-frame clones alone and is incomplete. The repertoire holds about 62,000 clones, with about 80% as singletons. Sequenced: memory CD4+ T cells sorted from blood. The genes are TRBV6-1 and TRBJ1-5, with a tentative D call TRBD1 (6 bases). The source is a human donor in good health. The CDR3, as DNA: TGTGCCAGCAGTATACACAGGGAAGGACAGCCCCAGCATTTT. This codes for CASSIHREGQPQHF.